The next 28 T cell receptor beta chains were all read from a single sample in a study of radiotherapy plus CTLA-4 blockade in lung cancer. Assay used: immunoSEQ multiplex PCR; TCRdb lists only in-frame clones, some missing. The sample records roughly 66,000 clones, approximately 83% being singletons. The sequencing here drew on peripheral blood, taken from a patient treated with radiotherapy plus ipilimumab. All receptors come from a human donor with non-small cell lung cancer who had a partial response to radiotherapy plus ipilimumab.

The CDR3 bases are TGTGCCAGCAGTTCCCCCGGGAACGTCATCCACGCCTACACCTTC. This sequence encodes CASSSPGNVIHAYTF. This chain joins TRBV28 and TRBJ1-2; D gene unclear. Germline CDR1 MDHEN, CDR2 SYDVKM. V lost 4 bases and J lost 10, with 22 bases in between. This CDR3 is 15 amino acids long.

This sequence joins TRBV29-1 and TRBJ2-1; tentative D call: TRBD2 (5 bases). Germline assignment: CDR1 SQVTM and CDR2 ANQGSEA. Trimming took off 5 bases at V and 7 bases at J, with 9 bases between the two ends. This CDR3 contains 11 residues. The CDR3 DNA is TGCAGCGTTAACCGGGATAATGAGCAGTTCTTC. Translation gives CSVNRDNEQFF.

The chain employs TRBV6-1 and TRBJ2-7; maybe TRBD1 (6 bases). V shed 0 bases and J shed 4 bases, with 16 bases lying between them. The germline gives CDR1 MNHNS, CDR2 SASEGT. The CDR3 runs 16 residues. CDR3 loop: CASSEAQSGAVYEQYF. The DNA of the CDR3 is TGTGCCAGCAGTGAAGCGCAATCAGGGGCGGTATACGAGCAGTACTTC.

This sequence joins TRBV2 and TRBJ2-2; 9 bases map to TRBD1. Looked up from germline, CDR1 is SNHLY and CDR2 is FYNNEI. V was pared by 7 bases and J by 7 bases, with 10 bases of the junction left unmatched. This CDR3 has 15 amino acids. The CDR3 reads CASNRDRESGGELFF. CDR3 in DNA: TGTGCCAGCAATAGGGACAGGGAATCCGGCGGGGAGCTGTTTTTT. Full variable domain (missing parts from reference TRBV2 and TRBJ2-2): EPEVTQTPSHQVTQMGQEVILRCVPISNHLYFYWYRQILGQKVEFLVSFYNNEISEKSEIFDDQFSVERPDGSNFTLKIRSTKLEDSAMYFCASNRDRESGGELFFGEGSRLTVL.

The rearrangement links TRBV7-3 to TRBJ2-1, with 9 bases identical to TRBD2. Trimming at V came to 4 bases and at J to 3 bases, leaving 4 bases not matched to a gene. The CDR3 covers 15 residues. Per the germline V gene, CDR1 is SGHTA and CDR2 is FQGTGA. CDR3 sequence (DNA): TGTGCCAGCAGCTCCCTAGCGGGGCTCTACAATGAGCAGTTCTTC. It codes for CASSSLAGLYNEQFF.

V gene TRBV28 combines with J gene TRBJ1-1, with D possibly being TRBD1 (5 bases). The CDR3 runs to 14 residues. V was clipped by 7 bases and J by 4 bases, with 16 bases between them. Germline V gives CDR1 MDHEN, CDR2 SYDVKM. The CDR3 nucleotides read TGTGCCAGCACCTCCCAGGGCTGGGGCACTGAAGCTTTCTTT. Residues: CASTSQGWGTEAFF. Full variable domain (outside the CDR3, taken from reference TRBV28 and TRBJ1-1): DVKVTQSSRYLVKRTGEKVFLECVQDMDHENMFWYRQDPGLGLRLIYFSYDVKMKEKGDIPEGYSVSREKKERFSLILESASTNQTSMYLCASTSQGWGTEAFFGQGTRLTVV.

The rearrangement links TRBV5-1 to TRBJ2-1, with TRBD2 matching over 9 bases. The germline gives CDR1 SGHRS, CDR2 YFSETQ. Germline trimming cut 3 bases from V and 4 bases from J; bases unmatched to any gene: 5. The CDR3 totals 15 residues. CDR3 protein: CASSSAGGPYNEQFF. CDR3 nucleotide sequence: TGCGCCAGCAGCTCGGCGGGAGGGCCTTACAATGAGCAGTTCTTC.

This chain uses TRBV30 with TRBJ1-1, with D possibly being TRBD1 (6 bases). The CDR3 extends over 13 amino acids. Between the trimmed V and J ends, which lost 4 bases and 6 bases, there was a span of 15 bases. The germline V gene has CDR1 GTSNPN and CDR2 SVGIG (reference sequence). CDR3 loop: CAWKPGAPPEAFF. CDR3 DNA sequence: TGTGCCTGGAAGCCAGGGGCCCCCCCTGAAGCTTTCTTT. Together with reference TRBV30 and TRBJ1-1, the CDR3 gives the full variable domain: SQTIHQWPATLVQPVGSPLSLECTVEGTSNPNLYWYRQAAGRGLQLLFYSVGIGQISSEVPQNLSASRPQDRQFILSSKKLLLSDSGFYLCAWKPGAPPEAFFGQGTRLTVV.

This clone came up a few times. V gene TRBV27 combines with J gene TRBJ2-1; D may be TRBD2 (5 bases). The germline V gene encodes CDR1 MNHEY and CDR2 SMNVEV (reference sequence). Trimming removed 2 bases from V and 6 bases from J, with 11 bases in between. The CDR3 runs to 14 residues. The DNA of the CDR3 is TGTGCCAGCAGTTTAAGGCCCGAGGGCAATGAGCAGTTCTTC. It codes for CASSLRPEGNEQFF.

The chain joins TRBV28 to TRBJ1-2, with no clear D. CDR3 length: 15 amino acids. In germline, CDR1 is MDHEN, CDR2 SYDVKM. The V end lost 2 bases, the J end lost 1 base, and 11 bases lay between the germline ends. CDR3 residues: CASSLVTFSNYGYTF. For the CDR3, the DNA is TGTGCCAGCAGTTTAGTAACCTTCAGTAACTATGGCTACACCTTC.

The chain is built from TRBV6-6 and TRBJ2-1; 7 bases line up with TRBD2. J gave up 3 bases and V 0 bases, and 2 bases lay outside the gene matches. The CDR3 runs to 15 residues. Germline V gene data show CDR1 as MNHNY and CDR2 as SVGAGI (reference sequence). The CDR3 nucleotides are TGTGCCAGCAGTTACTCGGCTAGCGGCTACAATGAGCAGTTCTTC. As protein: CASSYSASGYNEQFF.

The J gene is TRBJ2-3, the V gene TRBV27; 8 bases agree with TRBD2. With V trimmed by 11 bases and J by 0 bases, 7 bases remained unmatched. The CDR3 runs to 14 residues. Germline values: CDR1 MNHEY, CDR2 SMNVEV (reference sequence). The CDR3 DNA follows: TGTGCCGTTGGGCGGGAGGCTAGCACAGATACGCAGTATTTT. Translation gives CAVGREASTDTQYF.

The chain combines TRBV21-1 with TRBJ2-1; TRBD2 is taken as the D call from the table, unchecked against the DNA. TRBV21-1 is tagged as a pseudogene. CDR3 size: 18 residues. The CDR3 sequence is CASSTYLPPSGRNGEQFF. The CDR3, as DNA: TGTGCCAGCAGCACCTACCTCCCTCCTAGCGGGAGGAACGGTGAGCAGTTCTTC.

The chain carries TRBV5-4 and TRBJ2-7, with a possible D match to TRBD1 (6 bases). The V end lost 0 bases, the J end lost 0 bases, and 10 bases lay between the germline ends. This CDR3 comprises 15 residues. Germline-derived CDR1 and CDR2 are SGHNT and YYREEE (reference sequence). CDR3 bases: TGTGCCAGCAGCTTGGACGGACAGCCCTCCTACGAGCAGTACTTC. Translated: CASSLDGQPSYEQYF. Supplemented by reference TRBV5-4 and TRBJ2-7, the full variable domain reads ETGVTQSPTHLIKTRGQQVTLRCSSQSGHNTVSWYQQALGQGPQFIFQYYREEENGRGNFPPRFSGLQFPNYSSELNVNALELDDSALYLCASSLDGQPSYEQYFGPGTRLTVT.

The CDR3 is CASSRENIQYF. CDR3 bases: TGTGCCAGCAGTAGAGAAAACATTCAGTACTTC. The rearrangement joins TRBV28 to TRBJ2-4; D uncertain. The CDR3 runs 11 residues. V was pared by 5 bases and J by 5 bases, with 4 bases between. Germline V gene sequence: CDR1 MDHEN, CDR2 SYDVKM.

The gene calls are TRBV9 and TRBJ1-3; 10 bases match TRBD1. The CDR3 runs 15 residues. V shed 6 bases, J shed 2 bases, and the junction held 5 bases outside the gene matches. Looked up from germline, CDR1 is SGDLS and CDR2 is YYNGEE. CDR3 amino acids: CASTRQGATGNTIYF. The CDR3 DNA follows: TGTGCCAGCACCAGACAGGGGGCGACTGGAAACACCATATATTTT.

The chain joins TRBV11-3 to TRBJ2-3; perhaps TRBD2 as D (5 bases). Per the germline V gene, CDR1 is SGHNT and CDR2 is YENEEA. The CDR3 contains 15 residues. V gave up 0 bases and J gave up 0 bases, with 7 bases separating them. The CDR3 bases are TGTGCCAGCAGCTTAGACGGGGTTAGCACAGATACGCAGTATTTT. This encodes CASSLDGVSTDTQYF.

This clone was detected only a few times. This sequence joins TRBV28 and TRBJ1-2; D remains unclear. The germline CDR1 and CDR2 sequences are MDHEN and SYDVKM. CDR3 length equals 12 residues. V lost 2 bases, J lost 11 bases, and 12 bases lay in between. The CDR3 DNA is TGTGCCAGCAGTTTAAATTTCGGTCTTTACACCTTC. Translated, it gives CASSLNFGLYTF.

This chain uses TRBV6-1 with TRBJ1-1; TRBD1 matches at 11 bases. This CDR3 is 15 amino acids long. The J segment lost 4 bases and the V segment lost 7 bases, leaving 8 bases of the junction unmatched. From germline, CDR1 is MNHNS and CDR2 SASEGT. CDR3 region: CASTTGQGAGTEAFF. DNA of the CDR3: TGTGCCAGCACGACCGGACAGGGGGCCGGCACTGAAGCTTTCTTT.

The chain carries TRBV18 and TRBJ1-2; D is undetermined. The V end was cut by 0 bases, the J end by 7 bases, with 18 bases between. The CDR3 runs to 16 residues. CDR1 KGHSH and CDR2 LQKENI come from the germline V gene. The CDR3 spells CASSPPSSDLVGGYTF. DNA of the CDR3: TGTGCCAGCTCACCACCGTCCAGCGACCTCGTGGGTGGCTACACCTTC.

The genes are TRBV7-9 and TRBJ2-5; D might be TRBD1 (6 bases). The J call may be incorrect, as the DNA end agrees better with TRBJ2-7. Germline CDR1 is SEHNR and CDR2 is FQNEAQ (reference sequence). CDR3 length: 13 amino acids. CDR3 bases: TGTGCCAGCAGCCCGGACAGCACCTACGAGCAGTACTTC. Translation gives CASSPDSTYEQYF.

The gene calls are TRBV15 and TRBJ2-5; D not certain. CDR1 is LNHNV, CDR2 YYDKDF, per germline (reference sequence). CDR3 length: 13 amino acids. V gave up 0 bases and J gave up 3 bases, with 5 bases separating them. The CDR3 region is CATSRDTEETQYF. The CDR3 DNA sequence: TGTGCCACCAGCAGAGATACGGAAGAGACCCAGTACTTC.

V gene TRBV7-9 combines with J gene TRBJ2-5; 9 bases line up with TRBD2. The CDR3 totals 15 residues. Germline V gives CDR1 SEHNR, CDR2 FQNEAQ (reference sequence). V shed 5 bases and J 3 bases; nucleotides not matched to a gene: 7. CDR3 DNA: TGTGCCAGCAGCCTGAATAGCGGGGGAAAAGAGACCCAGTACTTC. Translation gives CASSLNSGGKETQYF.

The chain has TRBV5-1 and TRBJ2-5, with TRBD2 matching 9 bases. CDR1 SGHRS and CDR2 YFSETQ come from the germline V gene. Trimming took 2 bases from V and 4 from J; bases not matched to a gene: 9. CDR3 size: 16 residues. The chain's CDR3 is CASSFAGGREGETQYF. The CDR3 DNA follows: TGCGCCAGCAGCTTCGCTGGCGGGAGGGAGGGAGAGACCCAGTACTTC.

V gene TRBV6-5 combines with J gene TRBJ2-1, with D perhaps matching TRBD1 (6 bases). Trimming stripped 8 bases from V and 4 bases from J, with 18 bases between. This CDR3 region has 15 residues. Germline lookup yields CDR1 MNHEY and CDR2 SVGAGI. The CDR3 loop is CASATEAGEYNEQFF. CDR3 bases: TGTGCCAGCGCCACCGAGGCAGGGGAGTACAATGAGCAGTTCTTC.

The chain uses TRBV10-3 and TRBJ2-1; 12 bases match TRBD2. This CDR3 comprises 15 residues. Trimming took 4 bases from V and 7 from J; bases not matched to a gene: 5. Germline values: CDR1 ENHRY, CDR2 SYGVKD. The CDR3 nucleotides are TGTGCCATCAGTGGACTAGCGGGGGAGAGTAATGAGCAGTTCTTC. This codes for CAISGLAGESNEQFF.

This chain links TRBV5-1 with TRBJ2-3; D perhaps matches TRBD2 (6 bases). V was pared by 0 bases and J by 4 bases, with 12 bases between. The germline V gene encodes CDR1 SGHRS and CDR2 YFSETQ. The CDR3 runs 15 residues. The CDR3 nucleotides read TGCGCCAGCAGCTTGGATTCGGCGGGACCAGATACGCAGTATTTT. Protein: CASSLDSAGPDTQYF.

The V gene is TRBV29-1, the J gene TRBJ2-2; a weak D match, TRBD1 (6 bases). The V end lost 6 bases, the J end lost 2 bases, and 13 bases lay between the germline ends. Per the germline V gene, CDR1 is SQVTM and CDR2 is ANQGSEA. The CDR3 loop spans 14 amino acids. CDR3 in amino acids: CSVKDRLNTGELFF. CDR3 DNA: TGCAGCGTGAAGGACAGACTTAACACCGGGGAGCTGTTTTTT.